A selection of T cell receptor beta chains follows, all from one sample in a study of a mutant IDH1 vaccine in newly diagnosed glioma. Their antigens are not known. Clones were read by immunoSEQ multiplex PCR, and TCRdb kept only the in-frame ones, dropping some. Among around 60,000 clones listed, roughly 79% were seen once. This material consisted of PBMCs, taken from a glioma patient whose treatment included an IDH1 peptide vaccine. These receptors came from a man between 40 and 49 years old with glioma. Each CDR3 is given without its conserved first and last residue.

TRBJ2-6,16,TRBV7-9,ASSLGRGVNSGANVLT
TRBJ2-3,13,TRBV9,ASSVGNPEGDTQY
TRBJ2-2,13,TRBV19,ASTLRTATTGELF
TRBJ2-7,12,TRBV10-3,AISEIQGKLGQY
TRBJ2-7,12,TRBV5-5,ASSQNDVTYEQY
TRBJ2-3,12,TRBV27,ASSLGYYTDTQY
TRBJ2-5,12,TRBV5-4,ASSRPGPEETQY
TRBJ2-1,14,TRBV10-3,AISPDPPSSYNEQF
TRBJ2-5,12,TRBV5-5,ASSPRGTQETQY
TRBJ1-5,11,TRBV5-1,ASSLTGNQPQH
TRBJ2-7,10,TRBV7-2,ASSPDGGEQY
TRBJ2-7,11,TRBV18,ASSPSQGFEQY
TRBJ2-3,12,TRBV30,AWGGPGDADTQY
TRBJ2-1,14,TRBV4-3,ASSQDSTSSYNEQF
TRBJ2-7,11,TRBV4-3,ASSQDAGYEQY
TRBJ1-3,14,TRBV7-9,ASSLVVGSSGNTIY
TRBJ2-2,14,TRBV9,ASSATGTVITGELF
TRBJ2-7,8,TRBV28,ASSGFEQY
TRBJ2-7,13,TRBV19,ASSPSGRVSYEQY
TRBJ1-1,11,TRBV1,TSSSIGCTEAF
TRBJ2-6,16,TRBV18,ASSPDSGFNSGANVLT
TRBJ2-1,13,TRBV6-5,ASSIRQGVGNEQF
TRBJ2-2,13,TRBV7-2,ASSLGPANTGELF
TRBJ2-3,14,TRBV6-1,ASSETQGPTTDTQY
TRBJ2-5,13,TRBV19,ASSSGRILQETQY
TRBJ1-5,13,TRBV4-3,ASSQDGRGGQPQH
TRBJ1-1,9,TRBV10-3,AISGGPEAF
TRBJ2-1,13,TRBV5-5,ASSLPVTSYNEQF
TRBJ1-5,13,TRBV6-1,ASSGAGLLHQPQH
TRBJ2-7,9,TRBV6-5,ASSRDGEQY
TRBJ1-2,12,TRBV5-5,ASSRGTRNYGYT
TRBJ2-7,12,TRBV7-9,ASSLRDSPYEQY
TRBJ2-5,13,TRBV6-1,ASSETSGGAETQY
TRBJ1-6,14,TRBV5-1,ASSPTFGQGNSPLH
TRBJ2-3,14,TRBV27,ASSLLPQGVTDTQY
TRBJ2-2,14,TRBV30,AWSDWGVANTGELF
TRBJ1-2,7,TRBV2,ASRGGYT
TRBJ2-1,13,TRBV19,ASSSRLVAYNEQF
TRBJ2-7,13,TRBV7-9,ASSAGTGGAYEQY
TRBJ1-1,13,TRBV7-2,ASSLVGRGGTEAF
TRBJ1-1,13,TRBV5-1,ASSLGGQLNTEAF
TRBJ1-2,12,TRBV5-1,ASSPSTLRNGYT
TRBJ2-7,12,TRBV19,ASSIRTVSYEQY
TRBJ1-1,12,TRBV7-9,ASSLGALGEEAF
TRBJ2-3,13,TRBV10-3,AISPGGLGTDTQY
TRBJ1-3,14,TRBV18,ASSPGDRASGNTIY
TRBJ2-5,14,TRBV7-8,ASSSLLAGDPETQY
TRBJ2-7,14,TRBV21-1,ASTDFRTPKKGEQY
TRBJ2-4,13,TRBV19,ASSIRGTGGDIQY
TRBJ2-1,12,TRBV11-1,ASSPGTGIEGQF
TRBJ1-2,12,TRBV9,ASRKQGAAYGYT
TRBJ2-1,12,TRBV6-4,ASSVGGSYNEQF
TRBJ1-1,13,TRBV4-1,ASSLLVGQNTEAF
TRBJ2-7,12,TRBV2,ASSESVRAYEQY
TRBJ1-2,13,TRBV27,ASSRTVQGWNGYT
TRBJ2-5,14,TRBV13,ASSFNLAGGGETQY
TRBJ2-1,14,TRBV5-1,ASSLGGVGRNNEQF
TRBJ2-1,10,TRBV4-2,ASRSTSDEQF
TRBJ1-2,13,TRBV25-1,ASRDRELVDYGYT